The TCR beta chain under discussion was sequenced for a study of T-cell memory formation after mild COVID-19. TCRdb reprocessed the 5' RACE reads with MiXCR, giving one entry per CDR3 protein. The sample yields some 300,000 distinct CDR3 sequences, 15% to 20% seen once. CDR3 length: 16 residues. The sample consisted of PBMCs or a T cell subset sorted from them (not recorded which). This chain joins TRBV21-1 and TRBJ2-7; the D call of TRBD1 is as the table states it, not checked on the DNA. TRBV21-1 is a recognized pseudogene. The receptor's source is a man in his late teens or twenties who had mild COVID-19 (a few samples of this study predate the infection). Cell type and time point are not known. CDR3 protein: CASSKTGTPNVYEQYF. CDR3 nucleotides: TGTGCCAGCAGCAAAACCGGGACACCGAACGTCTACGAGCAGTACTTC.